Sequencing of this T cell receptor beta chain was carried out in a study of blood T cell repertoires in COVID-19. Study-level background: From the United States, Italy and Spain came samples of acute and convalescent COVID-19. PBMCs, B-cell-depleted T cells, or T cells were the source of the cDNA or gDNA that made up the material.

Trimming shortened V by 7 bases and J by 4 bases, and 16 bases separated the two germline ends. The CDR3 totals 14 residues. Germline V gene sequence: CDR1 MDHEN, CDR2 SYDVKM. Original methodology: Reference gene primer amplification in the assay estimated nucleated cell counts. TCRdb's copy holds only in-frame clones and misses some; the assay was immunoSEQ multiplex PCR. V, J and clone size derive from that table, while D and trimming were established from the DNA sequence. The sample has approximately 150,000 clones, approximately 80% seen once. Sequenced: peripheral blood. The receptor was derived from a man aged 50-60 years with acute or convalescent COVID-19. V and J are TRBV28 and TRBJ1-2; D remains ambiguous. The DNA of the CDR3 is TGTGCCAGCACCCCCCGGAGAGTTGGCTATGGCTACACCTTC. Translated: CASTPRRVGYGYTF.